The source of this T cell receptor beta chain is a study of OX40 agonist ivuxolimab in advanced cancers. Study overall: Among those enrolled, mean age was 60 years (range 23 to 79) and less than 90% were male. Points from the study as a whole: Among T cells, CD8+ cells averaged more expanded clones than CD4+ cells. Several nonresponders also turned out to have low normalized T-cell clonal expansion. There was clonal expansion of CD4+ and CD8+ blood T cells by week 6 at 0.1 to 3.0 mg/kg.

From germline, CDR1 is SEHNR and CDR2 FQNEAQ (reference sequence). V was shortened by 5 bases and J by 5 bases, with 21 bases between the two germline ends. The CDR3 length is 16 residues. Sequenced by immunoSEQ multiplex PCR; TCRdb stores in-frame clones only, minus some. Found here are about 91,000 clones, about 85% of them singletons; the top ten hold roughly 1.1%. A word on this clone: What it recognizes is unknown.

Sequences were derived from CD4+ or CD8+ T cells sorted from blood, sampled in a trial of the OX40 agonist ivuxolimab. The receptor was derived from an adult with an advanced solid tumor such as melanoma, head and neck, liver or kidney cancer. The chain has TRBV7-9 and TRBJ2-5, with D tentatively TRBD1 or TRBD2 (6 bases each). The CDR3 loop reads CASSTSIRGAWETQYF. CDR3 bases: TGTGCCAGCAGCACCAGTATTAGGGGGGCCTGGGAGACCCAGTACTTC.